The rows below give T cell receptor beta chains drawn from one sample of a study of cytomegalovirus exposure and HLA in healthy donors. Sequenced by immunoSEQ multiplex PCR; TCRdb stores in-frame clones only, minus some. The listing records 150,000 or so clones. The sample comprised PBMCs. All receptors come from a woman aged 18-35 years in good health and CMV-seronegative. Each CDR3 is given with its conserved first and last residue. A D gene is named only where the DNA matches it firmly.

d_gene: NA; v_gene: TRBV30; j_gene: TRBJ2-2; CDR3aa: CAWSDPGNTGELFF; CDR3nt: TGTGCCTGGAGTGACCCGGGTAACACCGGGGAGCTGTTTTTT
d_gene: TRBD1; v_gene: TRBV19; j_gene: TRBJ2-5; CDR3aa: CASSRGTAQEETQYF; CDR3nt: TGTGCCAGTAGTAGGGGGACAGCGCAAGAAGAGACCCAGTACTTC
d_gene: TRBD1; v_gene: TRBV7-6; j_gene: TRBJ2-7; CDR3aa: CASSPRTGTYEQYF; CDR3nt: TGTGCCAGCAGCCCCCGGACAGGAACCTACGAGCAGTACTTC
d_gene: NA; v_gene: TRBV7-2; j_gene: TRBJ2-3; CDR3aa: CASSPRGRTSLGDTQYF; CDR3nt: TGTGCCAGCAGCCCCAGGGGGAGGACTAGCTTAGGAGATACGCAGTATTTT
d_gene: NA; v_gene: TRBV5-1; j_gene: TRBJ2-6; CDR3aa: CASSLGRTALTGANVLTF; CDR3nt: TGCGCCAGCAGCTTGGGCCGGACAGCCCTTACTGGGGCCAACGTCCTGACTTTC
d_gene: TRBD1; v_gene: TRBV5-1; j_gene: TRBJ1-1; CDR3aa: CASSRTGGNSEAFF; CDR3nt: TGCGCCAGCAGCCGGACAGGGGGCAACTCTGAAGCTTTCTTT
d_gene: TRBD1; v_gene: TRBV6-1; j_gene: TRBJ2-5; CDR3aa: CASSDGRDRGLQETQYF; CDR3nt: TGTGCCAGCAGTGACGGCCGGGACAGGGGACTCCAAGAGACCCAGTACTTC
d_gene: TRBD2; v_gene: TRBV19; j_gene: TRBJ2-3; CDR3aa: CASRLAGTTDTQYF; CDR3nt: TGTGCCAGCAGACTAGCGGGAACCACAGATACGCAGTATTTT
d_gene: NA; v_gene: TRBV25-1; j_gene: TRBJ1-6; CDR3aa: CASSRGFYSPLHF; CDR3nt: TGTGCCAGCAGTAGGGGGTTTTATTCACCCCTCCACTTT
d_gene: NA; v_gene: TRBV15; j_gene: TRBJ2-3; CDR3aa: CATSRPERDTTNTQYF; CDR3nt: TGTGCCACCAGTCGCCCCGAGCGGGACACTACAAATACGCAGTATTTT
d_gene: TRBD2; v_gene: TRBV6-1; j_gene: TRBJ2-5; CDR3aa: CASRGLAETQYF; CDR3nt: TGTGCCAGTAGAGGACTAGCGGAGACCCAGTACTTC
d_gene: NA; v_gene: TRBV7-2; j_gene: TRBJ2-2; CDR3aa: CASSLVLLAAGELFF; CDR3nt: TGTGCCAGCAGCTTAGTTTTACTAGCTGCCGGGGAGCTGTTTTTT
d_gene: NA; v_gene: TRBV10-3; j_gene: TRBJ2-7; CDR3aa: CAITDSPRDEQYF; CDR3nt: TGTGCCATCACGGACTCCCCTCGGGACGAGCAGTACTTC
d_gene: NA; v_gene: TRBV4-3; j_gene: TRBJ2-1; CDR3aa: CASSQRLTGGLAGDWDNEQFF; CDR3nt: TGCGCCAGCAGCCAACGGCTGACAGGGGGGCTAGCGGGAGATTGGGACAATGAGCAGTTCTTC
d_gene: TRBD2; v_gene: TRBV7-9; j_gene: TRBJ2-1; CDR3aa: CASSPAGVLGEQFF; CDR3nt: TGTGCCAGCAGCCCAGCGGGAGTATTGGGTGAGCAGTTCTTC
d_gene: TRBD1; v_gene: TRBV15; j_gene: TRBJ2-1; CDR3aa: CATSRDPIQGGRDRGGNEQFF; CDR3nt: TGTGCCACCAGCAGAGATCCTATTCAAGGTGGCCGGGACAGGGGAGGGAATGAGCAGTTCTTC
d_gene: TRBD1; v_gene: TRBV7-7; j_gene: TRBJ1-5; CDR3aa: CASSLRTGSLEPQHF; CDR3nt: TGTGCCAGCAGCTTACGGACAGGGAGTTTGGAGCCCCAGCATTTT
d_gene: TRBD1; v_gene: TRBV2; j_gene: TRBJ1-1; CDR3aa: CASSDTGGGTEAFF; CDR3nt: TGTGCCAGCAGTGATACAGGGGGGGGCACTGAAGCTTTCTTT
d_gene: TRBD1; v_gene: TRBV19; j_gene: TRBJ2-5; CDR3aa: CASGGQQETQYF; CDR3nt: TGTGCCAGTGGGGGACAGCAAGAGACCCAGTACTTC
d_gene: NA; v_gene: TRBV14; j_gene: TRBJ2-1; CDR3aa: CASSRRLENNEQFF; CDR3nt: TGTGCCAGCAGCCGACGACTAGAAAACAATGAGCAGTTCTTC
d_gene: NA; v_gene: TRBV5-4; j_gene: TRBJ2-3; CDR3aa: CASSSRVAGTDTQYF; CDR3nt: TGTGCCAGCAGCTCTAGGGTAGCGGGCACAGATACGCAGTATTTT
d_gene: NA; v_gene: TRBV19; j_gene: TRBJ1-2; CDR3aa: CASSRTVNYGYTF; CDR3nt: TGTGCCAGTAGTCGAACAGTTAACTATGGCTACACCTTC
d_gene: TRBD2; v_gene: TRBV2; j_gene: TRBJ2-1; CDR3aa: CASRWTSGNGQFF; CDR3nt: TGTGCCAGCCGTTGGACTAGCGGCAATGGGCAGTTCTTC
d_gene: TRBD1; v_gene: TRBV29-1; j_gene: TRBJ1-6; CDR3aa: CSVEDLEDRTNSPLHF; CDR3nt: TGCAGCGTTGAAGATCTTGAGGACAGGACGAATTCACCCCTCCACTTT
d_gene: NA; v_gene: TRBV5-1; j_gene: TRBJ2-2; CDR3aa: CASSSSSVSNTGELFF; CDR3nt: TGCGCCAGCAGCTCCTCCAGCGTGTCGAACACCGGGGAGCTGTTTTTT
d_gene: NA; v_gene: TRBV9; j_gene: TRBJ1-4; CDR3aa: CASSVDHGTENEKLFF; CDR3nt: TGTGCCAGCAGCGTAGACCACGGGACTGAGAATGAAAAACTGTTTTTT
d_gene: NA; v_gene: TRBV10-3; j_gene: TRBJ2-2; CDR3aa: CAISSGLSGELFF; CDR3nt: TGTGCCATCAGTAGCGGGCTTTCCGGGGAGCTGTTTTTT
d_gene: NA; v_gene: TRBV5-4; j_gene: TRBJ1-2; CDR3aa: CASSPGGRIFSYGYTF; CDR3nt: TGTGCCAGCAGCCCGGGGGGCAGGATCTTCTCTTATGGCTACACCTTC
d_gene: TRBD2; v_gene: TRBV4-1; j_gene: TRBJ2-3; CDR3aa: CASSQDRAGADTQYF; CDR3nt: TGCGCCAGCAGCCAAGATAGAGCGGGAGCAGATACGCAGTATTTT
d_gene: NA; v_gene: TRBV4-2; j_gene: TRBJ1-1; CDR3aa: CASSHPQGIENTEAFF; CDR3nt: TGTGCCAGCAGCCATCCACAGGGAATCGAGAACACTGAAGCTTTCTTT
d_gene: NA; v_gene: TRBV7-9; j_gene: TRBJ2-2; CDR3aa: CASSLPNLVGSTGELFF; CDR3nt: TGTGCCAGCAGCTTACCGAACTTGGTAGGGAGCACCGGGGAGCTGTTTTTT
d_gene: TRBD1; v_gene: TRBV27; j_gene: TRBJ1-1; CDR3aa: CASRGQGEAFF; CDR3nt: TGTGCCAGCAGGGGACAGGGTGAAGCTTTCTTT
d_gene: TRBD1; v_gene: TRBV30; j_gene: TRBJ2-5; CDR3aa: CAWSRGQGTPQETQYF; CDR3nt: TGTGCCTGGAGTAGGGGACAGGGGACCCCTCAAGAGACCCAGTACTTC
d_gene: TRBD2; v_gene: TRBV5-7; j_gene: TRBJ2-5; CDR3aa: CASSLLGLAGVRETQYF; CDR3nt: TGTGCCAGCAGCTTATTGGGACTAGCGGGAGTTAGGGAGACCCAGTACTTC
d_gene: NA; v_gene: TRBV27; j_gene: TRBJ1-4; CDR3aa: CASSLRGGWSEKLFF; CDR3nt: TGTGCCAGCAGTCTTAGGGGGGGATGGAGTGAAAAACTGTTTTTT
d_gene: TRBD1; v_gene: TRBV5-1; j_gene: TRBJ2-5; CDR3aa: CASSLTGTGTRETQYF; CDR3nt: TGCGCCAGCAGCTTAACCGGGACAGGGACTCGGGAGACCCAGTACTTC
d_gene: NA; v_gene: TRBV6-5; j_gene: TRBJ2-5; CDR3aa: CASSYSRAETQYF; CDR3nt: TGTGCCAGCAGTTACTCGAGAGCGGAGACCCAGTACTTC
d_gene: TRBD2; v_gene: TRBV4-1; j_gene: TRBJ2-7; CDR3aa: CASSQDSFGVLSGGPSSEQYF; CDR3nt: TGCGCCAGCAGCCAAGATAGTTTCGGGGTGCTGTCGGGAGGGCCTTCCTCCGAGCAGTACTTC
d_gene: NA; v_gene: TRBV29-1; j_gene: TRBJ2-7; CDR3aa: CSVVSDEGAPYEQYF; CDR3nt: TGCAGCGTTGTGTCTGATGAGGGAGCCCCCTACGAGCAGTACTTC
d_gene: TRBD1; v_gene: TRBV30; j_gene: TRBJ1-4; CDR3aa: CAWRTDRGAEKLFF; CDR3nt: TGTGCCTGGAGGACGGACAGGGGAGCTGAAAAACTGTTTTTT
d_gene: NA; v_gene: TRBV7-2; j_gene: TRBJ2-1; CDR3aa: CASSDPSANEQFF; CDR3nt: TGTGCCAGCAGCGACCCTAGCGCCAATGAGCAGTTCTTC
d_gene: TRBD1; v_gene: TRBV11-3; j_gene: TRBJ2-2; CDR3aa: CASSPDRGFGELFF; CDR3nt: TGTGCCAGCAGCCCCGACAGGGGATTCGGGGAGCTGTTTTTT